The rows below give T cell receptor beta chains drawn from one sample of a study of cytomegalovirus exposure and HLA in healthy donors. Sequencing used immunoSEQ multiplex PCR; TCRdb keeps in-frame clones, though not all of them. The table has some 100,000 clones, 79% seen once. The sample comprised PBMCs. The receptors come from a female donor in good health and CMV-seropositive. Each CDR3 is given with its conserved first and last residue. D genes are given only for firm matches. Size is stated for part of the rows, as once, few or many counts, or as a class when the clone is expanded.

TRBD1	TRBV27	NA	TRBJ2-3	CASSPKTGLRTDTQYF	TGTGCCAGCAGTCCCAAGACAGGGCTAAGGACAGATACGCAGTATTTT
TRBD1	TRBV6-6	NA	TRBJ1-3	CASTWTGPGNTIYF	TGTGCCAGCACGTGGACAGGGCCCGGGAACACCATATATTTT
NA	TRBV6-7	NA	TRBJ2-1	CASSYEGVLSYNEQFF	TGTGCCAGCAGTTACGAGGGCGTTCTCTCCTACAATGAGCAGTTCTTC
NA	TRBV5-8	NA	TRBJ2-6	CASSIDTGANVLTF	TGTGCCAGCAGCATAGATACTGGGGCCAACGTCCTGACTTTC
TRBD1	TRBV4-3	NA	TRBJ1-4	CASSQEPGQGATATNEKLFF	TGCGCCAGCAGCCAAGAACCGGGACAGGGGGCCACCGCAACTAATGAAAAACTGTTTTTT
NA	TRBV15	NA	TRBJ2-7	CATSRDRYEQYF	TGTGCCACCAGCAGAGACCGGTACGAGCAGTACTTC
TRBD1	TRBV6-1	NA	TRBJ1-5	CASSPTGANQPQHF	TGTGCCAGCAGCCCCACAGGGGCTAATCAGCCCCAGCATTTT
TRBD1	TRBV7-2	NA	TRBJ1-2	CASSLGGQGGSYGYTF	TGTGCCAGCAGCTTAGGGGGACAGGGAGGTTCCTATGGCTACACCTTC
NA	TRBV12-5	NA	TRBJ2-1	CASGPFGGNEQFF	TGTGCTAGTGGCCCGTTCGGGGGCAATGAGCAGTTCTTC
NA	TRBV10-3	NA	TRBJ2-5	CAISDGPKTQYF	TGTGCCATCAGTGATGGGCCGAAGACCCAGTACTTC
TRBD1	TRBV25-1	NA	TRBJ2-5	CASSDPGGRETQYF	TGTGCCAGCAGTGATCCAGGGGGCAGGGAGACCCAGTACTTC
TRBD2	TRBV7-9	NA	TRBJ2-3	CASSSRVLGLAGGTDTQYF	TGTGCCAGCAGCTCAAGGGTGTTGGGACTAGCGGGGGGCACAGATACGCAGTATTTT
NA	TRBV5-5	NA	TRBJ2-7	CASSLEGGTGPYEQYF	TGTGCCAGCAGCTTGGAGGGGGGGACAGGACCGTACGAGCAGTACTTC
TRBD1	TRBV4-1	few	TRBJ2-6	CASSQDFGQGASGANVLTF	TGCGCCAGCAGCCAAGATTTCGGCCAGGGGGCCTCTGGGGCCAACGTCCTGACTTTC
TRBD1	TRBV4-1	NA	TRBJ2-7	CASSPGQGDEQYF	TGCGCCAGCAGCCCCGGACAGGGGGACGAGCAGTACTTC
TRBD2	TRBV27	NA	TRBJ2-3	CASSRGLSTDTQYF	TGTGCCAGCAGTCGGGGACTATCAACAGATACGCAGTATTTT
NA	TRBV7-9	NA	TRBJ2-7	CASSPALTYEQYF	TGTGCCAGCAGCCCCGCCCTAACCTACGAGCAGTACTTC